This TCR beta chain is from a study of CD8+ T cells in alopecia areata. Looked up from germline, CDR1 is LGHNA and CDR2 is YNLKQL (reference sequence). This CDR3 has 17 amino acids. The junction had 6 bases not matched to a gene; V was cut back by 2 bases and J by 3 bases. TCR sequencing used cDNA made by reverse transcription of extracted RNA. Measured with immunoSEQ multiplex PCR; TCRdb has only the in-frame clones, and not every one. This sample carries under 350,000 clones and no singletons, and roughly 1.2% goes to the top ten. The sorting of pooled cutaneous lymph node cells relied on CD4, CD8alpha, NKG2D, NKG2ACE and other markers. About this clone itself: Mouse gene names and germline throughout. From the germline J gene comes the end of the CDR3, since the read stops 4 residues before it.

This clonotype was sampled from a C3H/HeJ mouse with alopecia areata. The mice in this strain carry MHC haplotype H2-k. The specimen sequenced was CD4+ T cells sorted from a lymph node. The chain joins TRBV5 to TRBJ2-2, with 10 bases that match TRBD1. The CDR3 reads CASSQTGTGEDTGQLYF. CDR3 DNA (partial): TGTGCCAGCAGCCAAACCGGGACAGGGGAGGACACCGGG.